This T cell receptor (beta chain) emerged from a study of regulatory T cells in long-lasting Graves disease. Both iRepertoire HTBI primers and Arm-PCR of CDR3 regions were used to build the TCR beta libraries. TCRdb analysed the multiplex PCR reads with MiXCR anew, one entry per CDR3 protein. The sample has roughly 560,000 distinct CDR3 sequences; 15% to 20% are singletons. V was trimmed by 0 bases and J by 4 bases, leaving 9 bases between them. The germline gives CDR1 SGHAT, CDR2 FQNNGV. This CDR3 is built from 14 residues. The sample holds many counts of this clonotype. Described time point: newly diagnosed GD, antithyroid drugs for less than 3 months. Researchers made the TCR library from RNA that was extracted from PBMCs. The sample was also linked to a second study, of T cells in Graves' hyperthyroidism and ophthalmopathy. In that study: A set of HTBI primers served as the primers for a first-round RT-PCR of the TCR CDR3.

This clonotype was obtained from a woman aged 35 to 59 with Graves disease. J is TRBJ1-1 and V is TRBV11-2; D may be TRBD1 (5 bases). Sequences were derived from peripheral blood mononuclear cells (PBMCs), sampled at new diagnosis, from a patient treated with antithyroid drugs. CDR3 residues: CASSLDGGGTEAFF. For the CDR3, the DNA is TGTGCCAGCAGCTTAGATGGGGGGGGCACTGAAGCTTTCTTT. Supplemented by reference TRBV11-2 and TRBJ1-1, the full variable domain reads EAGVAQSPRYKIIEKRQSVAFWCNPISGHATLYWYQQILGQGPKLLIQFQNNGVVDDSQLPKDRFSAERLKGVDSTLKIQPAKLEDSAVYLCASSLDGGGTEAFFGQGTRLTVV.